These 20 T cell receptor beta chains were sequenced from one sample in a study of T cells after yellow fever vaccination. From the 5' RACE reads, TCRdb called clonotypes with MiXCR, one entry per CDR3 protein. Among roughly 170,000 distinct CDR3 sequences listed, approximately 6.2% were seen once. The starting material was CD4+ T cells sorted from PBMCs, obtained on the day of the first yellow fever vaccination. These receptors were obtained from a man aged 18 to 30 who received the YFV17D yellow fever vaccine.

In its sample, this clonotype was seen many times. The CDR3 coding sequence is TGTGCCAGCAGCAAGGACAGATACACCGGGGAGCTGTTTTTT. Residues: CASSKDRYTGELFF. The rearrangement links TRBV12-3 or TRBV12-4 to TRBJ2-2; possibly TRBD1 for D (6 bases). This CDR3 contains 14 residues. V lost 6 bases to trimming and J lost 3 bases, with 11 bases between them.

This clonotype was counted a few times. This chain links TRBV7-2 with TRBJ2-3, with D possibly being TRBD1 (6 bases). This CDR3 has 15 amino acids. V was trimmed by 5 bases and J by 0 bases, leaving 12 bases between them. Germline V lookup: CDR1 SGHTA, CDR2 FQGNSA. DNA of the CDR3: TGTGCCAGCAGCGTTGACAGGACTAGCACAGATACGCAGTATTTT. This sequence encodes CASSVDRTSTDTQYF.

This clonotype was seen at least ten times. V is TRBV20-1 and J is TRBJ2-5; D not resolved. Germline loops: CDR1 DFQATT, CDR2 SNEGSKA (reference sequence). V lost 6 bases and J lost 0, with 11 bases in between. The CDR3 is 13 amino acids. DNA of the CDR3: TGCAGTGCGCTTACTACCGACCAAGAGACCCAGTACTTC. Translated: CSALTTDQETQYF.

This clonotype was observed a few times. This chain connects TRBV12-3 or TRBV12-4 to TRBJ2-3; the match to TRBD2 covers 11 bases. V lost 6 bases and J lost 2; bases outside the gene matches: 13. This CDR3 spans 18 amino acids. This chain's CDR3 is CASSLAGTSGTFTDTQYF. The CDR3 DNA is TGTGCCAGCAGCCTGGCCGGGACTAGCGGAACCTTCACAGATACGCAGTATTTT.

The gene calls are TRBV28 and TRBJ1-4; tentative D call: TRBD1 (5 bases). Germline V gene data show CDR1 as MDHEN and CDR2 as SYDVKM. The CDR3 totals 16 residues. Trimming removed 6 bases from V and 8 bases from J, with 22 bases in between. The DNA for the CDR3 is TGTGCCAGCAGCTCCCAGGGAGGTGGGGGGGAAGAAAAACTGTTTTTT. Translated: CASSSQGGGGEEKLFF.

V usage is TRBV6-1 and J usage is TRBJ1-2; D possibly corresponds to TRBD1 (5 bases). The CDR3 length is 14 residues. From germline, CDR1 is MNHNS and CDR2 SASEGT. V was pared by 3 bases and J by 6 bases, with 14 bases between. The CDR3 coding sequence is TGTGCCAGCAGTGAGAGGCAGGGAAGGGATGGCTACACCTTC. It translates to CASSERQGRDGYTF.

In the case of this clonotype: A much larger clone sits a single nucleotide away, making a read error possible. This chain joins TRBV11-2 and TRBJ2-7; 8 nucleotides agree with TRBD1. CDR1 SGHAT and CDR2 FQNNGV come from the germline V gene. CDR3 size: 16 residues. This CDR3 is CASSTAGQGFSYEQCF. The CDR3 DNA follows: TGTGCCAGCAGCACCGCCGGACAGGGATTCTCCTACGAGCAGTGCTTC.

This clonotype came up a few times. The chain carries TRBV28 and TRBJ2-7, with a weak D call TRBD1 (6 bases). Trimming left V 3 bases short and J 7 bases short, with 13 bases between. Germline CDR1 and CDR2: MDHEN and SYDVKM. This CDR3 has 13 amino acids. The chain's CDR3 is CASSFTGMGEQYV. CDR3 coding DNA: TGTGCCAGCAGTTTCACAGGGATGGGGGAGCAGTACGTC.

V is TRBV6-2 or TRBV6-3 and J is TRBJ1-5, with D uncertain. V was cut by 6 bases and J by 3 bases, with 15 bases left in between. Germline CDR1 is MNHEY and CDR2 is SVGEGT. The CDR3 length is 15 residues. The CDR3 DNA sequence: TGTGCCAGCAGAACCAGGTGGGCTCCCAATCAGCCCCAGCATTTT. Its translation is CASRTRWAPNQPQHF.

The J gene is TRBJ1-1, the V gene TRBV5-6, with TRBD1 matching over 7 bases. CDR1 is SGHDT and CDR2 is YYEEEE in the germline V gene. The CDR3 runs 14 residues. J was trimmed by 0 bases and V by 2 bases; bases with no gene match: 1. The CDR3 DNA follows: TGTGCCAGCAGCTTCGGGACAGTGAACACTGAAGCTTTCTTT. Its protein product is CASSFGTVNTEAFF.

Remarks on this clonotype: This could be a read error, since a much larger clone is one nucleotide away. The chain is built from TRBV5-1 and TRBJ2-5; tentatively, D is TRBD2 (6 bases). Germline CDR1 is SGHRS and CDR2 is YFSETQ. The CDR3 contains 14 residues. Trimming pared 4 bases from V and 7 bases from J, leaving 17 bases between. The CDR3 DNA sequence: TGCGCCAGCAGCCCCCAGTCGGGGGATGTGACCCAGTACTTC. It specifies CASSPQSGDVTQYF.

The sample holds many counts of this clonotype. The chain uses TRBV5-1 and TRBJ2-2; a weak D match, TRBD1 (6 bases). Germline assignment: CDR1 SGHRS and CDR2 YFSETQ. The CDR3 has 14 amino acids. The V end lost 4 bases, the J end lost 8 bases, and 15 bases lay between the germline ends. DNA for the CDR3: TGCGCCAGCAGCCCATACAGGGTCGGTGGGGAGCTGTTTTTT. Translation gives CASSPYRVGGELFF.

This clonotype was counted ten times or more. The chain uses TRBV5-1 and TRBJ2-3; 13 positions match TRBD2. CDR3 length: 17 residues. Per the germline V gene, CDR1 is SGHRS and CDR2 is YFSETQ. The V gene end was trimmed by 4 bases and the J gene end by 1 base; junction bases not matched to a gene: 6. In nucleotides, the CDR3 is TGCGCCAGCAGCGAGGGAGGACTAGCGGGGGGCACAGATACGCAGTATTTT. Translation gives CASSEGGLAGGTDTQYF.

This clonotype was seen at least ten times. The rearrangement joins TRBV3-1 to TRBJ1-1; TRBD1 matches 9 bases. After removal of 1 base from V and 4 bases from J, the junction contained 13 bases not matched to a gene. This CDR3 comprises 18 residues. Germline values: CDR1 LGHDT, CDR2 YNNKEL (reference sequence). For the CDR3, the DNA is TGTGCCAGCAGCCAAGGACAGGGGGGGTCCGCTTATCCCACTGAAGCTTTCTTT. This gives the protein CASSQGQGGSAYPTEAFF.

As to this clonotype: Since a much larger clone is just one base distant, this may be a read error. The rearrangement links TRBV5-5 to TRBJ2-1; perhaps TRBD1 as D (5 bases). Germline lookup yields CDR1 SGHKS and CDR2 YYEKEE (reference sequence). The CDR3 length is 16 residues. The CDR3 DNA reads TGTGCCAGCAGACCGACAGCGAATCTCGCCTACAATGAGCAGATCTTC. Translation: CASRPTANLAYNEQIF.

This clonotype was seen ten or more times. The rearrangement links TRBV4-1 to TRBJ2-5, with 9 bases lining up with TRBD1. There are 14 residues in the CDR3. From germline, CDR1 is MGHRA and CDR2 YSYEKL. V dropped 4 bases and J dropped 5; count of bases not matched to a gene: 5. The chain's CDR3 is CASSRDREMETQYF. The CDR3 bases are TGCGCCAGCAGCCGGGACAGGGAGATGGAGACCCAGTACTTC.

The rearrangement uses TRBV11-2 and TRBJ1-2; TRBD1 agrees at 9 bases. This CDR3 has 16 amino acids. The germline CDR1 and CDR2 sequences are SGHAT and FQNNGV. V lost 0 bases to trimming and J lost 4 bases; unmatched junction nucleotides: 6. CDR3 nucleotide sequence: TGTGCCAGCAGCTTAGATTCGGGGACAGGGACCTATGGCTACACCTTC. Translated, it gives CASSLDSGTGTYGYTF.

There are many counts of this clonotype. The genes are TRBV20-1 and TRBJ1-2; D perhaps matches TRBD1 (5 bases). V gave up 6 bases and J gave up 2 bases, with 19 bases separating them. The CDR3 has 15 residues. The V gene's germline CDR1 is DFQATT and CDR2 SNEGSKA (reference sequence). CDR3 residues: CSARERGLSNYGYTF. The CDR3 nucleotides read TGCAGTGCCCGCGAAAGGGGCCTTTCCAACTATGGCTACACCTTC.

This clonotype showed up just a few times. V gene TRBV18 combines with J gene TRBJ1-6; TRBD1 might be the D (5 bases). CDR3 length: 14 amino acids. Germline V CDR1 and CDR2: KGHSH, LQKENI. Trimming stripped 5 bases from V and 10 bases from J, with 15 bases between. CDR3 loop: CASSVTVPRSPLHF. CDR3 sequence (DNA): TGTGCCAGCTCAGTGACAGTTCCTAGGTCACCCCTCCACTTT. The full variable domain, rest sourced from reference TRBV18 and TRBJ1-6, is NAGVMQNPRHLVRRRGQEARLRCSPMKGHSHVYWYRQLPEEGLKFMVYLQKENIIDESGMPKERFSAEFPKEGPSILRIQQVVRGDSAAYFCASSVTVPRSPLHFGNGTRLTVT.

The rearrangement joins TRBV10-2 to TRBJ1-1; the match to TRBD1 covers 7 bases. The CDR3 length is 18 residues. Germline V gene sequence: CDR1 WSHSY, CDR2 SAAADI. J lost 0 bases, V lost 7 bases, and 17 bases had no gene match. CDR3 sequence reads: CASIASNRGFQMNTEAFF. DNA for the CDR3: TGCGCCAGCATTGCCTCCAACAGGGGATTTCAAATGAACACTGAAGCTTTCTTT.